These 10 T cell receptor beta chains share one sample of origin, sequenced in a study of blood T cell repertoires in COVID-19 (dated by TCRdb to about 2020). Preparation of the library involved the immunoSEQ multiplex PCR assay. TCRdb mirrors the immuneACCESS table, restricted to in-frame sequences. Some clones are absent from its copies; in checked studies, under half trace to an unresolved V gene, and the reason for the others is unknown. Present in this sample are tens of thousands of clones, around 79% of which were seen just once. About 15% of the sample rests with the top ten. The material sequenced was peripheral blood. These receptors originate from a man aged 55 to 70 with acute or convalescent COVID-19.

This clone was observed once. This rearrangement joins TRBV11-2 to TRBJ2-7, with D possibly being TRBD1 (6 bases). The germline V gene encodes CDR1 SGHAT and CDR2 FQNNGV. This CDR3 has 14 amino acids. Trimming removed 0 bases from V and 4 bases from J, with 10 bases in between. In DNA form, the CDR3 reads TGTGCCAGCAGCTTAGACAGGGGTGGATACGAGCAGTACTTC. This translates into CASSLDRGGYEQYF.

The chain couples TRBV4-1 to TRBJ2-4; 7 nucleotides agree with TRBD2. This CDR3 is 15 amino acids long. The germline V gene has CDR1 MGHRA and CDR2 YSYEKL. V was pared by 1 base and J by 3 bases, with 3 bases of the junction left unmatched. The CDR3 protein is CASSQVSGGKNIQYF. CDR3 DNA: TGCGCCAGCAGCCAAGTATCGGGGGGCAAAAACATTCAGTACTTC.

The J gene is TRBJ2-3, the V gene TRBV7-8; TRBD1 agrees at 8 bases. The CDR3 totals 20 residues. J was trimmed by 1 base and V by 4 bases; bases with no gene match: 19. Germline V gene sequence: CDR1 SGHVS, CDR2 FQNEAQ. The CDR3 DNA is TGTGCCAGCAGCTCTTCCCTTGGCCCGGGACAGGTGGGACGCACAGATACGCAGTATTTT. The encoded protein is CASSSSLGPGQVGRTDTQYF.

This chain uses TRBV11-2 with TRBJ2-7; D perhaps matches TRBD2 (6 bases). Trimming pared 0 bases from V and 3 bases from J, leaving 9 bases between. CDR1 SGHAT and CDR2 FQNNGV come from the germline V gene. The CDR3 consists of 14 residues. Here the CDR3 reads CASSLETGDYEQYF. The CDR3, as DNA: TGTGCCAGCAGCTTAGAGACGGGAGACTACGAGCAGTACTTC.

The rearrangement joins TRBV30 to TRBJ1-2, with D perhaps matching TRBD1 (6 bases). Germline V gene data show CDR1 as GTSNPN and CDR2 as SVGIG (reference sequence). The CDR3 covers 15 residues. V gave up 4 bases and J gave up 0 bases, with 15 bases separating them. The CDR3 DNA sequence: TGTGCCTGGATTCGCCGGGACACTCCTAACTATGGCTACACCTTC. This translates into CAWIRRDTPNYGYTF.

The genes are TRBV15 and TRBJ1-1; 8 bases agree with TRBD1. Germline V gene data show CDR1 as LNHNV and CDR2 as YYDKDF (reference sequence). There are 13 residues in the CDR3. Trimming at V came to 0 bases and at J to 11 bases, leaving 5 bases not matched to a gene. The CDR3 spells CATSRDGGQGAFF. As DNA, the CDR3 is TGTGCCACCAGCAGAGATGGAGGACAGGGCGCTTTCTTT.

V gene TRBV30 combines with J gene TRBJ2-1; D not certain. The ends were cut back, 0 bases at V and 10 bases at J, with 4 bases in the middle. CDR3 size: 10 residues. Germline V gives CDR1 GTSNPN, CDR2 SVGIG (reference sequence). The CDR3 nucleotides read TGTGCCTGGAGTGTACGGGAGCAGTTCTTC. Protein: CAWSVREQFF. The full variable domain, rest sourced from reference TRBV30 and TRBJ2-1, is SQTIHQWPATLVQPVGSPLSLECTVEGTSNPNLYWYRQAAGRGLQLLFYSVGIGQISSEVPQNLSASRPQDRQFILSSKKLLLSDSGFYLCAWSVREQFFGPGTRLTVL.

CDR3 loop: CASSPRQGSSYNEQFF. CDR3 nucleotides: TGTGCCAGCAGTCCCCGACAGGGAAGCTCCTACAATGAGCAGTTCTTC. This chain links TRBV6-6 with TRBJ2-1, with 7 nucleotides matching TRBD1. The J segment lost 0 bases and the V segment lost 5 bases, leaving 7 bases of the junction unmatched. This CDR3 region has 16 residues. Germline CDR1 reads MNHNY; CDR2 reads SVGAGI (reference sequence).

The chain couples TRBV4-1 to TRBJ1-2; TRBD1 matches 9 bases. CDR3 length: 15 amino acids. Germline CDR1 reads MGHRA; CDR2 reads YSYEKL. Trimming at V came to 8 bases and at J to 1 base, leaving 8 bases not matched to a gene. CDR3 in amino acids: CASRDREGHNYGYTF. The DNA of the CDR3 is TGCGCCAGCCGGGACAGGGAAGGGCATAACTATGGCTACACCTTC.

The chain joins TRBV4-1 to TRBJ2-3; possibly TRBD1 for D (6 bases). The CDR3 has 14 amino acids. Germline CDR1 reads MGHRA; CDR2 reads YSYEKL. V was clipped by 5 bases and J by 0 bases, with 9 bases between them. The CDR3: CASSKTGSTDTQYF. CDR3 DNA: TGCGCCAGCAGCAAGACAGGTAGCACAGATACGCAGTATTTT.